This entry features one T cell receptor beta chain sequence. Antigen specificity is unknown. There are 15 residues in the CDR3. The germline CDR1 and CDR2 sequences are SQVTM and ANQGSEA. V gave up 5 bases and J gave up 4 bases; unmatched junction bases: 10. Template switching supplied a universal primer site; unique molecular identifiers were carried on the cDNA. TCRdb reprocessed the 5' RACE reads via MiXCR and lists one record per CDR3 protein. The data show 400,000 or so distinct CDR3 sequences, about 10% seen once. The sample belongs to a study of identical twins. The study, taken as a whole, reports: When twins shared out-of-frame alpha sequences, those sequences had excess low generation probability. Cord blood's abundant beta clonotypes had fewer insertions, unlike memory repertoires. Zero-insertion analyses were open to partial confounding by invariant MAIT and iNKT cells.

The chain is built from TRBV29-1 and TRBJ2-3, with 9 bases that match TRBD2. The specimen sequenced was naive T cells sorted from blood. The source is a woman aged 45-65 years in good health. In nucleotides, the CDR3 is TGCAGCGTTACTAGTAGCGGGAGCTGGGCAGATACGCAGTATTTT. Its protein is CSVTSSGSWADTQYF.